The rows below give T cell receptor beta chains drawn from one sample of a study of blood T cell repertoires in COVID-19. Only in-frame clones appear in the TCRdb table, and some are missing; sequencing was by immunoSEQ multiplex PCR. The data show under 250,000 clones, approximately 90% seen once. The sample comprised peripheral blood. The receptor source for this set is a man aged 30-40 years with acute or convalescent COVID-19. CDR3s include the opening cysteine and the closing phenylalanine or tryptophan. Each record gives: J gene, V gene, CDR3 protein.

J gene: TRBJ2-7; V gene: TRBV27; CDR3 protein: CASSPSGGAPPLWFEQYF
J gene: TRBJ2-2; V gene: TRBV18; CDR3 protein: CASSPGQSNTGELFF
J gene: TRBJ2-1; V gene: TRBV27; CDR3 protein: CASSLFPETILKTYNEQFF
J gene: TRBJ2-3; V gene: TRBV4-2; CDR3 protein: CASSQVGGGADTQYF
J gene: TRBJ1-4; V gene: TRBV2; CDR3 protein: CASRYEKLFF
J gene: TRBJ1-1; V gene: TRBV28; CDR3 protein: CASSFSRGLKTEAFF
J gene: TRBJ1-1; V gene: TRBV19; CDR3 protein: CASSQPRGRTEAFF
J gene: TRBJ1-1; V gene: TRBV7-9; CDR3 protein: CASSSASLANTEAFF
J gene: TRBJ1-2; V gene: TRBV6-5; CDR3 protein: CASRLQGAHGYTF
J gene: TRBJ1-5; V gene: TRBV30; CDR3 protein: CAWSAPGTVNQPQHF
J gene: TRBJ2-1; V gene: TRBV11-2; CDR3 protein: CASSDLAGTQFF
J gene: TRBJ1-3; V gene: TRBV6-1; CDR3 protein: CASSVQGAGSSAGNTIYF
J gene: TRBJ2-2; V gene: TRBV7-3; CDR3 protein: CASSLLAGDLTGELFF
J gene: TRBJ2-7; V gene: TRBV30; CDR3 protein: CALWGGGSYEQYF
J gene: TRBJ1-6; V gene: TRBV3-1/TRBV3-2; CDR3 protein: CASSQGRSGNNSPLHF
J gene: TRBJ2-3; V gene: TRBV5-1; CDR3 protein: CASSLGGFGGTDTQYF
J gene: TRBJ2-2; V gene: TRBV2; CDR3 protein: CASSGGTPNTGELFF
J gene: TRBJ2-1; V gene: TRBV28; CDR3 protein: CASSGPPGGLQFF
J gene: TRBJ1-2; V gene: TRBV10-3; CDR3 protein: CAIKQENYGYTF
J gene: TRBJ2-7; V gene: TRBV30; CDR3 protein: CAWSVLAGVGEQYF
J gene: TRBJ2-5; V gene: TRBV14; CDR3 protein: CASSQRTSGRPARETQYF
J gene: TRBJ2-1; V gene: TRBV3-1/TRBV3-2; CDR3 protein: CASSQAGQWYNEQFF
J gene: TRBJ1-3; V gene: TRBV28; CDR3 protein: CASSFQMTGIGNTIYF
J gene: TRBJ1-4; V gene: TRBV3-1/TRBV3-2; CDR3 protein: CASSQDPNRRGDEKLFF
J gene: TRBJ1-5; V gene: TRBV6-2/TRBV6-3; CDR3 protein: CASSYSGRGYQPQHF
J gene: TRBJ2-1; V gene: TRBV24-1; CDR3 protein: CATSDLRAGGTEQFF
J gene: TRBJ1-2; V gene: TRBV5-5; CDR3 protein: CASSLSRTSNYGYTF
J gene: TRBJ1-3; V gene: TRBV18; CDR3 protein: CASSRWKGRGNTIYF
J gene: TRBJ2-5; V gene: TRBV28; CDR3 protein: CASSFRPGVIGARETQYF
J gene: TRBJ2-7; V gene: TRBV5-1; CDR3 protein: CASSFGEPGGQGAYEQYF
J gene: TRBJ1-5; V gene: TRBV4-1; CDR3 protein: CASSPERRTAQHF
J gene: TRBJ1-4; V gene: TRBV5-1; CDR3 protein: CASSPTDPNEKLFF
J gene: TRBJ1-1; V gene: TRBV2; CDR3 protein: CASMRQMNTEAFF
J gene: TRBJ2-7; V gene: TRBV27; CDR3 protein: CASSPGTGDWFYEQYF
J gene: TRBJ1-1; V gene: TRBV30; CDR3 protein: CAKWARGGTEAFF
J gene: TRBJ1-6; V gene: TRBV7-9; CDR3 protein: CASSLELQNSPLHF
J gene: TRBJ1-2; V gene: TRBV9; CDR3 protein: CASSVPGSYGYTF
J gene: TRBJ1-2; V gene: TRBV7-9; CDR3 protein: CASSLFEAGTGGYGYTF
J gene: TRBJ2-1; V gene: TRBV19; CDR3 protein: CASIAGGGYNEQFF
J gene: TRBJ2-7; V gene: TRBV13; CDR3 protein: CASSPPGLATYEQYF
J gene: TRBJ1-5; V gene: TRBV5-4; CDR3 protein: CASSQQGGNQPQHF
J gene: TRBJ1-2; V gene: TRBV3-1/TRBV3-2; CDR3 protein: CASSQPDRAYGYTF